A few counts support the clone carrying this TCR delta chain. A read error is the likely source, as a far larger clone sits one nucleotide away. Distinct nucleotide sequences in the sample also encode this CDR3. These data belong to a study of gamma delta lymphoproliferative disorders and STAT genes. V shed 0 bases and J shed 4 bases, with 14 bases lying between them. The length of the CDR3 is 15 residues. The germline V gene has CDR1 GEAIGNYY and CDR2 EKD. The receptor sequences were amplified from genomic DNA of peripheral blood mononuclear cells. TCRdb re-called the multiplex PCR reads through CATT. The sample consists of roughly 3,600 delta-chain clones, 1.1% of them appearing once.

This TCR derives from a human donor in good health. The sample comprised blood. The rearrangement uses TRDV2 and TRDJ1; no firm D call. In DNA form, the CDR3 reads TGTGCCTGTGACACCCTCTTAACTTCAGGCGATAAACTCATCTTT. Its translation is CACDTLLTSGDKLIF.